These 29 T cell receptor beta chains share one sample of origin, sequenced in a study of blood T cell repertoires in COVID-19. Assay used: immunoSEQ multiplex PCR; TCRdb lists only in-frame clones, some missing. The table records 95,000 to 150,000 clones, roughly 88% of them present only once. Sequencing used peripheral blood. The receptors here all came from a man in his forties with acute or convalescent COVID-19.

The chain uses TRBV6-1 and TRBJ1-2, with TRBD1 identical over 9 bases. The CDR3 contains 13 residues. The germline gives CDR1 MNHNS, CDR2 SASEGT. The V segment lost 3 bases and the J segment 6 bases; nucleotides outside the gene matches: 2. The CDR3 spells CASSDGQGNGYTF. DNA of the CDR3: TGTGCCAGCAGTGATGGACAGGGGAATGGCTACACCTTC.

CDR3 protein: CASSPRISGIISSTDTQYF. For the CDR3, the DNA is TGTGCCAGCAGTCCTCGGATCAGCGGGATAATTTCTAGCACAGATACGCAGTATTTT. The chain combines TRBV27 with TRBJ2-3, with 7 bases matching TRBD2. Trimming cost V 5 bases and J 0 bases; bases outside gene matches: 17. Per the germline V gene, CDR1 is MNHEY and CDR2 is SMNVEV (reference sequence). CDR3 size: 19 residues.

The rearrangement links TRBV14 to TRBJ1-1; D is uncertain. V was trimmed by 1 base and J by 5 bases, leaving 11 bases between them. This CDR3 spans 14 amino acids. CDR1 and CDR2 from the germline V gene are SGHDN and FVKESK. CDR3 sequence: CASSQVDRGTEAFF. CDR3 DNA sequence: TGTGCCAGCAGCCAAGTGGACCGCGGGACTGAAGCTTTCTTT.

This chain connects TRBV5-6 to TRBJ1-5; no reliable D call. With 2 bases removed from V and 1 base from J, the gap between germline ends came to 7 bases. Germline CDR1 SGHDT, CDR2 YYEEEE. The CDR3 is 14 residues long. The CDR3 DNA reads TGTGCCAGCAGCTTTTTACAGAGCAATCAGCCCCAGCATTTT. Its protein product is CASSFLQSNQPQHF.

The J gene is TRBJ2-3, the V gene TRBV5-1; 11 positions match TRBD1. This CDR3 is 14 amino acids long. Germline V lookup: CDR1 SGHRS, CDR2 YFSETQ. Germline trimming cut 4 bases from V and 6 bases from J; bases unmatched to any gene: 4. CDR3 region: CASSPGQGADTQYF. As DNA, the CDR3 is TGCGCCAGCAGCCCCGGACAGGGGGCGGATACGCAGTATTTT.

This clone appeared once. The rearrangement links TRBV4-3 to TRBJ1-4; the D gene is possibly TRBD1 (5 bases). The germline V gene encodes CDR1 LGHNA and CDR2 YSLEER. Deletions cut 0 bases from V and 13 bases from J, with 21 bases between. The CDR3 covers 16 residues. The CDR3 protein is CASSQDRGMATNGLFF. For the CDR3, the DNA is TGCGCCAGCAGCCAAGATCGGGGGATGGCTACGAATGGACTGTTTTTT.

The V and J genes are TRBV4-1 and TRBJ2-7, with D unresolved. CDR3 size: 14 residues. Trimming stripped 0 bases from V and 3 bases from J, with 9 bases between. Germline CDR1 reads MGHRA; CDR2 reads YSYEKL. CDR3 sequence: CASSQEPRSYEQYF. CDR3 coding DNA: TGCGCCAGCAGCCAAGAACCCAGAAGCTACGAGCAGTACTTC.

CDR3 sequence reads: CASSPQPGQGDEQYF. The CDR3 DNA reads as TGCGCCAGCAGCCCACAACCGGGACAGGGGGACGAGCAGTACTTC. This chain links TRBV5-1 with TRBJ2-7, with 11 bases aligning to TRBD1. The CDR3 has 15 residues. V was clipped by 4 bases and J by 5 bases; unmatched bases: 8. The germline CDR1 and CDR2 sequences are SGHRS and YFSETQ.

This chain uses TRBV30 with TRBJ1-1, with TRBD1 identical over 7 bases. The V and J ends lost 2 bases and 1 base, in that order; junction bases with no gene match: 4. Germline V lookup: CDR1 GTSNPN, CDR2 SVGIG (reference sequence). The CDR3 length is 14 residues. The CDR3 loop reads CAWSLGQENTEAFF. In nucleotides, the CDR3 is TGTGCCTGGAGTCTTGGACAGGAGAACACTGAAGCTTTCTTT. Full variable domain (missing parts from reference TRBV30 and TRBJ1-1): SQTIHQWPATLVQPVGSPLSLECTVEGTSNPNLYWYRQAAGRGLQLLFYSVGIGQISSEVPQNLSASRPQDRQFILSSKKLLLSDSGFYLCAWSLGQENTEAFFGQGTRLTVV.

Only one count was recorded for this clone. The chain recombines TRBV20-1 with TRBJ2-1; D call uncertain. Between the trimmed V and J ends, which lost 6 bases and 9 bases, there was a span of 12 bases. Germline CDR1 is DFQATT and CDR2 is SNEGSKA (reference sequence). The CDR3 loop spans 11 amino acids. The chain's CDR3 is CSARDTGEQFF. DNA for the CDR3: TGCAGTGCCCGCGATACCGGTGAGCAGTTCTTC.

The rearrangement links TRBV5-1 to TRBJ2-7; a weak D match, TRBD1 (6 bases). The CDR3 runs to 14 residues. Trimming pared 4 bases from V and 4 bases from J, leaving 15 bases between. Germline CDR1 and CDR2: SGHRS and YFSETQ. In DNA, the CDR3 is TGCGCCAGCAGCAGGCGGACAGCCGCTTACGAGCAGTACTTC. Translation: CASSRRTAAYEQYF.

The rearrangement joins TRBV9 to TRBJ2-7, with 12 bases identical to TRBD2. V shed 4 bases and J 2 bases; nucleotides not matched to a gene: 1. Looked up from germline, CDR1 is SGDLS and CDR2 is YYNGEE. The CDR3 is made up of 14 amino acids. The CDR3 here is CASSPSGGAYEQYF. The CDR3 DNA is TGTGCCAGCAGCCCTAGCGGGGGGGCCTACGAGCAGTACTTC.

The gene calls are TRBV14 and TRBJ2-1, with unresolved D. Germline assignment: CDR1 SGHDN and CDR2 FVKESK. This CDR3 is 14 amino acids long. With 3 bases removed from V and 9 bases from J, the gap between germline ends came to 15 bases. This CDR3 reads CASSQRLVVAEQFF. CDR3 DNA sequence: TGTGCCAGCAGCCAGAGATTAGTGGTTGCTGAGCAGTTCTTC.

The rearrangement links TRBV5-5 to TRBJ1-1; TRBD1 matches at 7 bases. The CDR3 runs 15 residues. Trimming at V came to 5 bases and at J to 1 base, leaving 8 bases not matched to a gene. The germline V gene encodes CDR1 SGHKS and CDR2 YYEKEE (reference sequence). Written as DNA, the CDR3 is TGTGCCAGCAGTCACCACAGGGGCCCGAACACTGAAGCTTTCTTT. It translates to CASSHHRGPNTEAFF. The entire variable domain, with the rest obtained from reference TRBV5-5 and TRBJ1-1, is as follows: DAGVTQSPTHLIKTRGQQVTLRCSPISGHKSVSWYQQVLGQGPQFIFQYYEKEERGRGNFPDRFSARQFPNYSSELNVNALLLGDSALYLCASSHHRGPNTEAFFGQGTRLTVV.

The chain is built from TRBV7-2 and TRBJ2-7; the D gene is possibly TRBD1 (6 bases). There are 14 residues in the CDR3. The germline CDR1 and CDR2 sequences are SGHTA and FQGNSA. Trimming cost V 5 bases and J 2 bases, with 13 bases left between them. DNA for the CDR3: TGTGCCAGCAGCCATATACAGGGCACCTACGAGCAGTACTTC. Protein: CASSHIQGTYEQYF.

This CDR3 reads CASSRSLNQPQHF. The CDR3 DNA reads TGTGCCAGCAGCCGGAGCCTCAATCAGCCCCAGCATTTT. The J gene is TRBJ1-5, the V gene TRBV3-1 (or the pseudogene TRBV3-2), with no clear D. The CDR3 has 13 residues. V lost 4 bases and J lost 3, with 7 bases in between. Germline-derived CDR1 and CDR2 are LGHDT and YNNKEL (reference sequence).

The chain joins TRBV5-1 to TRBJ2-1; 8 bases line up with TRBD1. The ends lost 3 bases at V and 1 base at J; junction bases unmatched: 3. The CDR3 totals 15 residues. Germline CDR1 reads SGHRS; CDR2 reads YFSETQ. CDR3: CASSSGQGSYNEQFF. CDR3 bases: TGCGCCAGCAGCTCCGGACAGGGTTCCTACAATGAGCAGTTCTTC. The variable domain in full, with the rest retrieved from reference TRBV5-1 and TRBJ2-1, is KAGVTQTPRYLIKTRGQQVTLSCSPISGHRSVSWYQQTPGQGLQFLFEYFSETQRNKGNFPGRFSGRQFSNSRSEMNVSTLELGDSALYLCASSSGQGSYNEQFFGPGTRLTVL.

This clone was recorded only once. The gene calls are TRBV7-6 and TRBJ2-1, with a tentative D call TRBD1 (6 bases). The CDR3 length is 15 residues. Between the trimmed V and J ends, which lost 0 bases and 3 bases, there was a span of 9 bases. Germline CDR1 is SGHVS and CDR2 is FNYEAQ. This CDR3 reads CASSLAPRGYNEQFF. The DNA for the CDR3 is TGTGCCAGCAGCTTAGCTCCCAGGGGCTACAATGAGCAGTTCTTC.

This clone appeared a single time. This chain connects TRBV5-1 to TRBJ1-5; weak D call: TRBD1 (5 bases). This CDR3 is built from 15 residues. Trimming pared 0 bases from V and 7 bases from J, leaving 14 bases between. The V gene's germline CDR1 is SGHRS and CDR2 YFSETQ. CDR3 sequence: CASSLEQGDDQPQHF. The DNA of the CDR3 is TGCGCCAGCAGCTTGGAGCAGGGCGACGACCAGCCCCAGCATTTT.

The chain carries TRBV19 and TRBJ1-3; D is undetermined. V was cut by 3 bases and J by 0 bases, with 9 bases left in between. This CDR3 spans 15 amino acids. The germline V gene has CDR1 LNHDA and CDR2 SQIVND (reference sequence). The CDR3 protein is CASSMVASSGNTIYF. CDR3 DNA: TGTGCCAGTAGTATGGTAGCTAGCTCTGGAAACACCATATATTTT.

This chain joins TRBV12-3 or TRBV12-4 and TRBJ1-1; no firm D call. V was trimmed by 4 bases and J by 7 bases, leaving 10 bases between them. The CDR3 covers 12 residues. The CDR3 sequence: CASSSGGLEAFF. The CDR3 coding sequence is TGTGCCAGCAGTTCCGGAGGCCTTGAAGCTTTCTTT.

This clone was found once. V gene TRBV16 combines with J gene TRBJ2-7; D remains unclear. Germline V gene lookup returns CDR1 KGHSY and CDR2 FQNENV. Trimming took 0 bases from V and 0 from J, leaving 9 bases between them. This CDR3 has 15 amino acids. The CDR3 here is CASSQSPGSSYEQYF. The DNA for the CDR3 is TGTGCCAGCAGCCAATCTCCCGGTAGCTCCTACGAGCAGTACTTC.

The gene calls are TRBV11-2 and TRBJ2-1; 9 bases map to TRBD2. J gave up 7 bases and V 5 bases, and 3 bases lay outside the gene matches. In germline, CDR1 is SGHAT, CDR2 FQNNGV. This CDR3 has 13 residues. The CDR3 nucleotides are TGTGCCAGCAGCGTAGCGGGAGCGAATGAGCAGTTCTTC. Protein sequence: CASSVAGANEQFF.

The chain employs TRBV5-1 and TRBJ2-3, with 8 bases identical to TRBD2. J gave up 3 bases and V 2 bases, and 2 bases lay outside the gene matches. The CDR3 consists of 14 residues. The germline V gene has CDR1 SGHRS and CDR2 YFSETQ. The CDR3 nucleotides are TGCGCCAGCAGCTTTAGCGGGGATACAGATACGCAGTATTTT. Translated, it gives CASSFSGDTDTQYF.

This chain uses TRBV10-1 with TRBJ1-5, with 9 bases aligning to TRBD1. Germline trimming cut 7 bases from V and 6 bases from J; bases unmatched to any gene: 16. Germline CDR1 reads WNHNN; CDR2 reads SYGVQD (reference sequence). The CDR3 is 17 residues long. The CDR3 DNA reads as TGCGCCAGCACACAACCGACAGGGGGGTACAGAAGTCAGCCCCAGCATTTT. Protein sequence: CASTQPTGGYRSQPQHF.

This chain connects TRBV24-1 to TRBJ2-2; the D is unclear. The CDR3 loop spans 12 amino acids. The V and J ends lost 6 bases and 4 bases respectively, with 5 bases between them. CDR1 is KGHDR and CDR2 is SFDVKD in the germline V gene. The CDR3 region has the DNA TGTGCCACCAGTTATAGCACCGGGGAGCTGTTTTTT. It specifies CATSYSTGELFF.

The CDR3 reads CASRVAESSYEQYF. CDR3 coding DNA: TGTGCCAGCAGGGTGGCGGAAAGCTCCTACGAGCAGTACTTC. This rearrangement joins TRBV6-5 to TRBJ2-7; the D is unclear. Germline values: CDR1 MNHEY, CDR2 SVGAGI. Deletions cut 6 bases from V and 0 bases from J, with 12 bases between. The CDR3 runs to 14 residues.

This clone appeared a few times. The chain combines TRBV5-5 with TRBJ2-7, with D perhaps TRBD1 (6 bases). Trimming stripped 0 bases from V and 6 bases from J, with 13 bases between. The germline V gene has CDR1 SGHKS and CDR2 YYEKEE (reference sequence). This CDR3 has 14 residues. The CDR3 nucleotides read TGTGCCAGCAGCTTGGGGCAGGGGCTTCGCGAGCAGTACTTC. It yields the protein CASSLGQGLREQYF.

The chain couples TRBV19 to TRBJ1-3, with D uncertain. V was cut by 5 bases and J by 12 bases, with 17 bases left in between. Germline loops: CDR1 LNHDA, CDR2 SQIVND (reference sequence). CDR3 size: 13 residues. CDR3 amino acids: CASSRTAAKGIYF. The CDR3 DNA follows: TGTGCCAGTAGTCGAACAGCGGCAAAGGGCATATATTTT.